What follows are 27 T cell receptor beta chains derived from one specimen sequenced in a study of shared clonotypes between healthy human individuals. Clones were read by immunoSEQ multiplex PCR, and TCRdb kept only the in-frame ones, dropping some. The sample has about 980,000 clones; more than 75% are singletons. Sequenced sample: memory CD4+ T cells sorted from blood. Stated subset: CD45RA-negative fraction. These receptors were taken from a young man in good health.

The chain has TRBV18 and TRBJ2-6; D remains unclear. The CDR3 is 19 amino acids. Germline V CDR1 and CDR2: KGHSH, LQKENI. The germline V and J ends were trimmed by 1 base and 0 bases, with 16 bases remaining between them. The CDR3 region has the DNA TGTGCCAGCTCACCACGGTCGGTAGCCGATAGCTCTGGGGCCAACGTCCTGACTTTC. Translating gives CASSPRSVADSSGANVLTF.

The chain combines TRBV10-2 with TRBJ2-2; D remains ambiguous. The CDR3 totals 13 residues. V was pared by 7 bases and J by 0 bases, with 6 bases between. CDR1 and CDR2 from the germline V gene are WSHSY and SAAADI. CDR3 bases: TGCGCCAGCACCAGATCGAACACCGGGGAGCTGTTTTTT. Its protein is CASTRSNTGELFF.

The V call is TRBV10-3, the J call TRBJ2-3; D is unresolved. The CDR3 is 15 residues long. Germline CDR1 reads ENHRY; CDR2 reads SYGVKD. V shed 0 bases and J shed 4 bases, with 11 bases lying between them. The CDR3 nucleotides are TGTGCCATCAGTGAGTCACCGGACCCCCCAGATACGCAGTATTTT. It codes for CAISESPDPPDTQYF.

The CDR3 is CASTSTGGYEQYF. For the CDR3, the DNA is TGTGCCAGCACCAGCACAGGGGGCTACGAGCAGTACTTC. The chain recombines TRBV6-5 with TRBJ2-7; 8 nucleotides line up with TRBD1. CDR3 length equals 13 residues. Germline V lookup: CDR1 MNHEY, CDR2 SVGAGI. The J segment lost 3 bases and the V segment lost 7 bases, leaving 5 bases of the junction unmatched.

This clone has at least ten counts. The rearrangement links TRBV10-1 to TRBJ1-1, with unresolved D. The CDR3 length is 15 residues. Trimming removed 3 bases at V and 2 bases at J, with 13 bases between. Germline V gene data show CDR1 as WNHNN and CDR2 as SYGVQD (reference sequence). The CDR3 sequence is CASSDGYSGNTEAFF. The CDR3 nucleotides are TGCGCCAGCAGTGACGGTTATTCGGGCAACACTGAAGCTTTCTTT.

The chain employs TRBV18 and TRBJ2-3; D not certain. Between the trimmed V and J ends, which lost 1 base and 2 bases, there was a span of 13 bases. The CDR3 sequence is 16 residues long. The germline CDR1 and CDR2 sequences are KGHSH and LQKENI. CDR3 sequence reads: CASSPRSQEHTDTQYF. CDR3 in DNA: TGTGCCAGCTCACCACGATCCCAGGAGCACACAGATACGCAGTATTTT.

This chain connects TRBV6-5 to TRBJ1-2; D is unresolved. V lost 5 bases, J lost 0 bases, and 4 bases lay in between. The germline V gene encodes CDR1 MNHEY and CDR2 SVGAGI. The CDR3 runs 12 residues. The CDR3 DNA reads as TGTGCCAGCAGTACACCTAACTATGGCTACACCTTC. Its translation: CASSTPNYGYTF.

This chain joins TRBV19 and TRBJ2-6, with TRBD1 matching over 10 bases. Germline assignment: CDR1 LNHDA and CDR2 SQIVND (reference sequence). This CDR3 is built from 16 residues. J gave up 4 bases and V 7 bases, and 7 bases lay outside the gene matches. The CDR3 DNA reads as TGTGCCAGTACCCTGGGGACAGGGGCGGGGGCCAACGTCCTGACTTTC. Translated, it gives CASTLGTGAGANVLTF.

The chain combines TRBV4-3 with TRBJ2-7; 9 nucleotides agree with TRBD1. Germline V CDR1 and CDR2: LGHNA, YSLEER. Trimming removed 0 bases from V and 3 bases from J; junction bases left unmatched: 0. CDR3 size: 14 residues. This chain's CDR3 is CASSQETGGYEQYF. The CDR3 DNA sequence: TGCGCCAGCAGCCAAGAGACAGGGGGCTACGAGCAGTACTTC.

The CDR3 sequence is CASSLTGWSEKLFF. DNA of the CDR3: TGCGCCAGCAGCTTGACAGGGTGGAGTGAAAAACTGTTTTTT. V is TRBV5-1 and J is TRBJ1-4, with a tentative D call TRBD1 (6 bases). Trimming took 1 base from V and 7 from J, leaving 11 bases between them. The germline gives CDR1 SGHRS, CDR2 YFSETQ. The CDR3 contains 14 residues.

CDR3 bases: TGCGCCAGCAGCACGAGGACTAGCGGGTCCCAACACGAGCAGTACTTC. This sequence encodes CASSTRTSGSQHEQYF. The chain links TRBV5-1 to TRBJ2-7; 11 bases agree with TRBD2. The CDR3 consists of 16 residues. The germline V gene has CDR1 SGHRS and CDR2 YFSETQ. Trimming at V came to 4 bases and at J to 5 bases, leaving 11 bases not matched to a gene.

To note about this clone: Given a much more abundant clone one base away, this may be a read error. The CDR3 loop reads CASSPGQVYNSPLHF. CDR3 coding DNA: TGTGCCAGCAGCCCAGGACAGGTCTATAATTCACCCCTCCACTTT. The gene calls are TRBV7-8 and TRBJ1-6; 7 positions agree with TRBD1. The CDR3 loop spans 15 amino acids. The germline V gene has CDR1 SGHVS and CDR2 FQNEAQ. Germline trimming cut 5 bases from V and 3 bases from J; bases unmatched to any gene: 4.

The V and J genes are TRBV10-3 and TRBJ2-7; 11 bases align to TRBD2. CDR1 is ENHRY, CDR2 SYGVKD, per germline. The CDR3 is 15 residues long. The ends lost 4 bases at V and 2 bases at J; junction bases unmatched: 4. The CDR3 DNA follows: TGTGCCATCAGTGCGGCTAGCGGGGGGACCTACGAGCAGTACTTC. Protein sequence: CAISAASGGTYEQYF.

The table lists this clone with a few counts. The V gene is TRBV2, the J gene TRBJ2-3, with 8 bases matching TRBD1. This CDR3 comprises 17 residues. Germline CDR1 and CDR2: SNHLY and FYNNEI. Losses at the gene ends were 4 bases for V and 0 bases for J; bases not matched to a gene: 9. CDR3 sequence reads: CASSARMGQESTDTQYF. In DNA form, the CDR3 reads TGTGCCAGCAGTGCTAGGATGGGACAGGAAAGCACAGATACGCAGTATTTT.

The chain links TRBV27 to TRBJ2-6; D not certain. The CDR3 is 16 residues long. Germline V lookup: CDR1 MNHEY, CDR2 SMNVEV (reference sequence). V was pared by 3 bases and J by 4 bases, with 13 bases between. In DNA form, the CDR3 reads TGTGCCAGCAGTTTTAACCCAGCCCCCGGGGCCAACGTCCTGACTTTC. As protein: CASSFNPAPGANVLTF. Complete variable domain (other parts from reference TRBV27 and TRBJ2-6): EAQVTQNPRYLITVTGKKLTVTCSQNMNHEYMSWYRQDPGLGLRQIYYSMNVEVTDKGDVPEGYKVSRKEKRNFPLILESPSPNQTSLYFCASSFNPAPGANVLTFGAGSRLTVL.

V and J are TRBV28 and TRBJ1-2; 9 nucleotides agree with TRBD1. Germline CDR1 and CDR2: MDHEN and SYDVKM. The CDR3 contains 17 residues. The trim removed 6 bases at V and 4 bases at J, leaving 15 bases unmatched. The CDR3 region is CASRGGTGIPVGYGYTF. The DNA for the CDR3 is TGTGCCAGCAGGGGAGGGACAGGGATCCCTGTCGGCTATGGCTACACCTTC.

In its sample, this clone was seen once. The chain recombines TRBV30 with TRBJ2-3; 7 bases are shared with TRBD1. Trimming cost V 3 bases and J 5 bases; bases outside gene matches: 8. The CDR3 spans 14 residues. Looked up from germline, CDR1 is GTSNPN and CDR2 is SVGIG (reference sequence). The DNA for the CDR3 is TGTGCCTGGAGACTGAAAGGGGGCCGAGATACGCAGTATTTT. Its translation: CAWRLKGGRDTQYF.

The chain has TRBV6-5 and TRBJ2-7; 7 bases align to TRBD2. This CDR3 spans 14 amino acids. Trimming cost V 2 bases and J 3 bases; bases outside gene matches: 4. CDR1 is MNHEY and CDR2 is SVGAGI in the germline V gene. CDR3 in amino acids: CASSYTASGYEQYF. The CDR3 region has the DNA TGTGCCAGCAGTTACACGGCTAGCGGCTACGAGCAGTACTTC.

This clone occurred once. The V call is TRBV29-1, the J call TRBJ1-2; unclear D gene. CDR3 length: 13 amino acids. The V end lost 6 bases, the J end lost 1 base, and 12 bases lay between the germline ends. CDR1 is SQVTM, CDR2 ANQGSEA, per germline. The CDR3: CSVLSGLNYGYTF. CDR3 DNA sequence: TGCAGCGTACTCTCAGGACTTAACTATGGCTACACCTTC.

The V gene is TRBV28, the J gene TRBJ2-7, with D possibly matching TRBD1 (6 bases). V was shortened by 5 bases and J by 0 bases, with 11 bases between the two germline ends. The CDR3 is 14 residues long. Per germline, CDR1 MDHEN and CDR2 SYDVKM. CDR3 nucleotides: TGTGCCAGCAGTGTAACAGGGAGCTCCTACGAGCAGTACTTC. It encodes CASSVTGSSYEQYF.

This chain joins TRBV10-3 and TRBJ2-3; tentative D call: TRBD2 (5 bases). The CDR3 is made up of 15 amino acids. Germline loops: CDR1 ENHRY, CDR2 SYGVKD. Trimming took 6 bases from V and 2 from J, leaving 15 bases between them. The CDR3 loop reads CAIRERAPSTDTQYF. The CDR3 DNA reads TGTGCCATCAGAGAGAGGGCCCCCTCCACAGATACGCAGTATTTT.

The rearrangement links TRBV7-9 to TRBJ1-2, with 7 bases aligning to TRBD1. Germline assignment: CDR1 SEHNR and CDR2 FQNEAQ (reference sequence). With V trimmed by 4 bases and J by 0 bases, 5 bases remained unmatched. The CDR3 length is 15 residues. CDR3 sequence: CASSSTQGANYGYTF. The CDR3, as DNA: TGTGCCAGCAGCTCTACCCAGGGGGCTAACTATGGCTACACCTTC.

CDR3 DNA sequence: TGTGCCAGCAGCGAACGTACAGGGACCGAGACCCAGTACTTC. Its translation is CASSERTGTETQYF. V gene TRBV7-2 combines with J gene TRBJ2-5; possibly TRBD1 for D (6 bases). The germline V gene has CDR1 SGHTA and CDR2 FQGNSA. Trimming took off 5 bases at V and 5 bases at J, with 15 bases between the two ends. This CDR3 comprises 14 residues.

This rearrangement joins TRBV6-1 to TRBJ2-5; D is uncertain. The CDR3 has 17 residues. Between the trimmed V and J ends, which lost 2 bases and 1 base, there was a span of 17 bases. Germline lookup yields CDR1 MNHNS and CDR2 SASEGT. CDR3 amino acids: CASSERRGLTSQETQYF. The CDR3 DNA is TGTGCCAGCAGTGAAAGGCGCGGTCTTACTTCCCAAGAGACCCAGTACTTC.

The V call is TRBV11-2, the J call TRBJ2-4; D possibly corresponds to TRBD1 (6 bases). Germline V gene lookup returns CDR1 SGHAT and CDR2 FQNNGV. The CDR3 has 18 residues. V lost 5 bases to trimming and J lost 3 bases, with 23 bases between them. The CDR3 sequence: CASSAKDTGNLVKNIQYF. The CDR3 DNA is TGTGCCAGCAGCGCAAAGGACACAGGGAATCTAGTCAAAAACATTCAGTACTTC.

The chain uses TRBV28 and TRBJ2-7; 10 bases are a match to TRBD1. Germline values: CDR1 MDHEN, CDR2 SYDVKM. V shed 4 bases, J shed 4 bases, and the junction held 7 bases outside the gene matches. The CDR3 is 15 amino acids. Here the CDR3 reads CASSSLTGGEYEQYF. The CDR3 bases are TGTGCCAGCAGTTCCTTGACAGGGGGCGAGTACGAGCAGTACTTC.

This rearrangement joins TRBV7-9 to TRBJ2-4; maybe TRBD1 (5 bases). The ends were cut back, 6 bases at V and 1 base at J, with 19 bases in the middle. This CDR3 comprises 17 residues. CDR1 SEHNR and CDR2 FQNEAQ come from the germline V gene (reference sequence). CDR3 loop: CASRQIVGAGAKNIQYF. The CDR3 DNA follows: TGTGCCAGCAGACAAATCGTAGGGGCCGGGGCCAAAAACATTCAGTACTTC.